This T cell receptor beta chain is from a study of Ad26.COV2.S vaccination and SARS-CoV-2 variants. Study information: Intramuscular Ad26.COV2.S at 5x10^10 or 1x10^11 viral particles.

The V end lost 6 bases, the J end lost 2 bases, and 8 bases lay between the germline ends. The CDR3 covers 12 residues. Germline V CDR1 and CDR2: MNHEY, SMNVEV (reference sequence). Treatment denoted: some 19 received Ad26.COV2.S at low or high dose, single or two shots; about 5 received placebo; per-sample allocation not given. Specimen acquisition occurred on day 63 following the initial vaccine or placebo injection. Sequencing used immunoSEQ multiplex PCR; TCRdb keeps in-frame clones, though not all of them. Among 400,000 to 450,000 clones listed, over 75% were seen once. J is TRBJ2-7 and V is TRBV27, with D hard to call. The specimen was peripheral blood, collected in a trial of Ad26.COV2.S vaccine versus placebo. This clonotype was sampled from a person aged 18-60 years who received the Ad26.COV2.S COVID-19 vaccine or a placebo. CDR3 amino acids: CASSGDPYEQYF. The CDR3 DNA follows: TGTGCCAGCAGCGGCGACCCCTACGAGCAGTACTTC.